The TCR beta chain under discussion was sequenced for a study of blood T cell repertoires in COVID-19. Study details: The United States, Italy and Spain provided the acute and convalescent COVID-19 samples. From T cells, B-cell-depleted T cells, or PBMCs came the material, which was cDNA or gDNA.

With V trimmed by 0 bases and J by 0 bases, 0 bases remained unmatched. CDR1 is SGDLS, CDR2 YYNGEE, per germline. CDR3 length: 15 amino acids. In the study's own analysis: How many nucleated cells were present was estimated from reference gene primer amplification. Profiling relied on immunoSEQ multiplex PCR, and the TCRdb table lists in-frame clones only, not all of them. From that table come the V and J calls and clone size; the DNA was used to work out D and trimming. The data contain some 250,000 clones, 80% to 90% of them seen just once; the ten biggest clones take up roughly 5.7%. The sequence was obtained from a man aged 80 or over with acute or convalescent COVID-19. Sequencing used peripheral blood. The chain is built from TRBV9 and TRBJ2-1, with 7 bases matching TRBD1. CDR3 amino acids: CASSVGQGSYNEQFF. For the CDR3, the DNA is TGTGCCAGCAGCGTAGGACAGGGCTCCTACAATGAGCAGTTCTTC.